The source of this T cell receptor (beta chain) is a study of radiation and T cells in renal cell carcinoma. Indicated time point: blood 2 weeks post-SBRT. Treatment: 15 Gy SBRT to primary tumor, nephrectomy 4 weeks later. Sequencing was performed with immunoSEQ multiplex PCR; in TCRdb, only in-frame clones are kept and a portion is missing. The sample consists of around 130,000 clones, around four fifths of them appearing once. This CDR3 is built from 14 residues. Germline assignment: CDR1 SGHNT and CDR2 YYREEE (reference sequence). The V and J ends lost 3 bases and 3 bases respectively, with 12 bases between them.

This chain connects TRBV5-4 to TRBJ1-1; D not certain. Sequencing was performed on blood, taken from a patient whose treatment included radiotherapy and nephrectomy. The sequence came from a woman aged 55-70 years with renal cell carcinoma. CDR3: CASSSPGEHTEAFF. The CDR3 DNA is TGTGCCAGCAGCTCCCCCGGGGAGCACACTGAAGCTTTCTTT.